This TCR beta chain is drawn from a study of CD8 T cells in ankylosing spondylitis. This clonotype is judged medium-sized (0.01 to 0.1%). Its antigen is not identified. Study-level findings and limits: In ankylosing spondylitis patients, matched synovial fluid reportedly showed significant enrichment of disease-linked clones. One TCR beta motif, made up of fewer than 10 highly homologous variants, appeared characteristic of ankylosing spondylitis blood. Some of these motif variants have turned up before, in reports on reactive arthritis synovial fluid and blood.

MiXCR was run by TCRdb on the 5' RACE reads, yielding one entry per CDR3 protein. The table records fewer than 30,000 distinct CDR3 sequences, under 3% of them present only once. Germline V gene data show CDR1 as SGDLS and CDR2 as YYNGEE. V was cut by 5 bases and J by 6 bases, with 13 bases left in between. The length of the CDR3 is 13 residues. The rearrangement links TRBV9 to TRBJ2-3; D might be TRBD1 or TRBD2, each matching 5 bases. This sequence was found in a female donor with ankylosing spondylitis or in good health (not recorded which). Sequenced material: blood, either unsorted or a sorted T cell fraction (not recorded which). The CDR3 bases are TGTGCCAGCAGTGATGCAGGGAGTGATACGCAGTATTTT. Its protein product is CASSDAGSDTQYF.